The 20 T cell receptor beta chains listed next were all sequenced from one sample in a study of blood T cell repertoires in COVID-19. Assay: immunoSEQ multiplex PCR; the TCRdb copy retains only in-frame clones and omits some. The table has some 150,000 clones, roughly 80% seen once; the top ten hold about 1.5%. The material sequenced was PBMCs or T cells enriched from blood (not recorded which). The source of these receptors is a woman aged 18-29 years who had been exposed to COVID-19.

The genes are TRBV7-8 and TRBJ1-1; D perhaps matches TRBD1 (5 bases). Per the germline V gene, CDR1 is SGHVS and CDR2 is FQNEAQ. Trimming stripped 3 bases from V and 3 bases from J, with 8 bases between. The CDR3 loop spans 13 amino acids. The CDR3 sequence is CASSFDRYTEAFF. The CDR3 bases are TGTGCCAGCAGCTTCGACAGATACACTGAAGCTTTCTTT. The full variable domain, completed using reference TRBV7-8 and TRBJ1-1, is GAGVSQSPRYKVAKRGQDVALRCDPISGHVSLFWYQQALGQGPEFLTYFQNEAQLDKSGLPSDRFFAERPEGSVSTLKIQRTQQEDSAVYLCASSFDRYTEAFFGQGTRLTVV.

The V gene is TRBV5-6, the J gene TRBJ1-1; D is possibly TRBD1 (5 bases). Trimming cost V 2 bases and J 10 bases, with 15 bases left between them. Germline V gene lookup returns CDR1 SGHDT and CDR2 YYEEEE. There are 13 residues in the CDR3. CDR3 residues: CASSFSGGGSAFF. DNA of the CDR3: TGTGCCAGCAGCTTTTCAGGTGGGGGGTCAGCTTTCTTT.

V and J are TRBV29-1 and TRBJ2-1; 7 bases are shared with TRBD2. Germline-derived CDR1 and CDR2 are SQVTM and ANQGSEA. CDR3 size: 14 residues. V was pared by 7 bases and J by 0 bases, with 6 bases of the junction left unmatched. The chain's CDR3 is CSAVGGFSYNEQFF. The CDR3 DNA follows: TGCAGCGCCGTGGGGGGGTTCTCCTACAATGAGCAGTTCTTC.

The CDR3 protein is CALCWRGDQETQYF. The DNA for the CDR3 is TGTGCCCTTTGCTGGCGGGGGGACCAAGAGACCCAGTACTTC. This chain joins TRBV19 and TRBJ2-5; 8 bases match TRBD2. The CDR3 covers 14 residues. Unmatched junction bases numbered 8, after V lost 11 bases and J lost 0 bases. Germline loops: CDR1 LNHDA, CDR2 SQIVND (reference sequence). The full variable domain, its missing parts supplied by reference TRBV19 and TRBJ2-5, is DGGITQSPKYLFRKEGQNVTLSCEQNLNHDAMYWYRQDPGQGLRLIYYSQIVNDFQKGDIAEGYSVSREKKESFPLTVTSAQKNPTAFYLCALCWRGDQETQYFGPGTRLLVL.

The genes are TRBV15 and TRBJ2-1; perhaps TRBD1 as D (6 bases). This CDR3 has 13 amino acids. CDR1 is LNHNV, CDR2 YYDKDF, per germline (reference sequence). V lost 5 bases and J 7 bases, leaving 12 bases between the germline ends. Written as DNA, the CDR3 is TGTGCCACCAGCCGGGGACATCGGAATGAGCAGTTCTTC. This gives the protein CATSRGHRNEQFF.

This clone was found once. This sequence joins TRBV27 and TRBJ2-1; TRBD2 is a possible D gene (5 bases). Between the trimmed V and J ends, which lost 4 bases and 8 bases, there was a span of 15 bases. The V gene's germline CDR1 is MNHEY and CDR2 SMNVEV (reference sequence). The CDR3 length is 14 residues. The CDR3 spells CASSSDFAGYEQFF. CDR3 nucleotides: TGTGCCAGCAGTTCGGACTTCGCGGGCTATGAGCAGTTCTTC.

The V gene is TRBV6-1, the J gene TRBJ1-5, with D unclear. Germline loops: CDR1 MNHNS, CDR2 SASEGT. The ends were cut back, 4 bases at V and 7 bases at J, with 20 bases in the middle. This CDR3 comprises 16 residues. The CDR3 DNA reads as TGTGCCAGCAGTGCGTCCCAGGAAAGTAGAAGCCAGCCCCAGCATTTT. Encoded protein: CASSASQESRSQPQHF.

The chain joins TRBV7-3 to TRBJ1-1; D gene unclear. The CDR3 length is 13 residues. Germline V gene data show CDR1 as SGHTA and CDR2 as FQGTGA. Trimming removed 4 bases from V and 1 base from J, with 7 bases in between. CDR3 residues: CASSSQKNTEAFF. In nucleotides, the CDR3 is TGTGCCAGCAGCTCCCAAAAGAACACTGAAGCTTTCTTT. Based on the CDR3 plus reference TRBV7-3 and TRBJ1-1, the full variable domain is GAGVSQTPSNKVTEKGKYVELRCDPISGHTALYWYRQSLGQGPEFLIYFQGTGAADDSGLPNDRFFAVRPEGSVSTLKIQRTERGDSAVYLCASSSQKNTEAFFGQGTRLTVV.

CDR3 in amino acids: CALRGLGVDTQYF. The CDR3 coding sequence is TGTGCCCTCCGCGGTCTCGGAGTGGATACGCAGTATTTT. V and J are TRBV2 and TRBJ2-3, with D hard to call. Germline V lookup: CDR1 SNHLY, CDR2 FYNNEI. Between the trimmed V and J ends, which lost 11 bases and 6 bases, there was a span of 18 bases. The CDR3 has 13 residues.

This clone was seen more than once but under ten times. The chain carries TRBV7-6 and TRBJ2-1; TRBD2 agrees at 9 bases. The CDR3 has 15 residues. J gave up 1 base and V 4 bases, and 2 bases lay outside the gene matches. From germline, CDR1 is SGHVS and CDR2 FNYEAQ. The CDR3 spells CASSSLAGSYNEQFF. The CDR3 DNA is TGTGCCAGCAGCTCTCTAGCGGGGTCCTACAATGAGCAGTTCTTC.

The V gene is TRBV12-3 or TRBV12-4, the J gene TRBJ1-2; no clear D gene. The CDR3 runs 11 residues. The V end lost 3 bases, the J end lost 8 bases, and 7 bases lay between the germline ends. CDR3 protein: CASSLIRGYTF. The CDR3 region has the DNA TGTGCCAGCAGTTTGATCAGAGGCTACACCTTC.

The chain uses TRBV6-2 or TRBV6-3 and TRBJ1-5, with TRBD1 identical over 9 bases. After removal of 6 bases from V and 6 bases from J, the junction contained 6 bases not matched to a gene. Germline assignment: CDR1 MNHEY and CDR2 SVGEGT. The CDR3 totals 14 residues. The CDR3 spells CASSQDRGGQPQHF. The CDR3 DNA reads as TGTGCCAGCAGCCAGGACAGGGGTGGTCAGCCCCAGCATTTT.

The chain employs TRBV30 and TRBJ1-2; 8 nucleotides line up with TRBD1. V shed 2 bases, J shed 5 bases, and the junction held 7 bases outside the gene matches. The germline CDR1 and CDR2 sequences are GTSNPN and SVGIG (reference sequence). The CDR3 loop spans 14 amino acids. The CDR3 DNA sequence: TGTGCCTGGAGTCCAGGGGGCGAGGGATATGGCTACACCTTC. Translation gives CAWSPGGEGYGYTF.

This chain joins TRBV6-5 and TRBJ2-2, with 7 bases matching TRBD1. CDR1 is MNHEY, CDR2 SVGAGI, per germline. CDR3 length: 14 amino acids. V lost 5 bases, J lost 6 bases, and 6 bases stayed unmatched. CDR3 sequence (DNA): TGTGCCAGCAGTCAGACAGGGATTCCCGGGGAGCTGTTTTTT. It codes for CASSQTGIPGELFF.

The gene calls are TRBV28 and TRBJ2-7; D is possibly TRBD1 (6 bases). V dropped 7 bases and J dropped 2 bases, with 12 bases sitting between them. This CDR3 region has 13 residues. The germline CDR1 and CDR2 sequences are MDHEN and SYDVKM. In nucleotides, the CDR3 is TGTGCCAGCATAGGACAGCCTGCCTACGAGCAGTACTTC. Residues: CASIGQPAYEQYF.

The rearrangement uses TRBV7-6 and TRBJ2-2, with TRBD1 identical over 11 bases. Germline V gene lookup returns CDR1 SGHVS and CDR2 FNYEAQ. The CDR3 contains 18 residues. V lost 11 bases, J lost 4 bases, and 18 bases stayed unmatched. CDR3 nucleotides: TGTGCCTCGCAAGAGACCCCCGCCGGGACAGGGGGCACCGGGGAGCTGTTTTTT. It is translated as CASQETPAGTGGTGELFF.

The chain's CDR3 is CASSGPGQGGEKLFF. The CDR3 DNA reads as TGTGCCAGCAGTGGTCCGGGACAGGGTGGTGAAAAACTGTTTTTT. The gene calls are TRBV28 and TRBJ1-4; 9 nucleotides match TRBD1. The CDR3 sequence is 15 residues long. Germline-derived CDR1 and CDR2 are MDHEN and SYDVKM. With V trimmed by 5 bases and J by 7 bases, 8 bases remained unmatched.

This rearrangement joins TRBV4-3 to TRBJ2-3, with 12 bases lining up with TRBD2. The ends lost 3 bases at V and 2 bases at J; junction bases unmatched: 18. This CDR3 has 21 amino acids. Looked up from germline, CDR1 is LGHNA and CDR2 is YSLEER. CDR3 sequence (DNA): TGCGCCAGCAGCCACCTACGGAACCCGGGACTAGCGGGCCTGTTCACAGATACGCAGTATTTT. Residues: CASSHLRNPGLAGLFTDTQYF.

V and J are TRBV6-4 and TRBJ1-2, with TRBD1 identical over 7 bases. With V trimmed by 0 bases and J by 4 bases, 5 bases remained unmatched. The CDR3 is 15 amino acids. CDR1 MRHNA and CDR2 SNTAGT come from the germline V gene. CDR3 residues: CASSDSGGAGYGYTF. CDR3 nucleotide sequence: TGTGCCAGCAGTGACTCAGGGGGCGCCGGCTATGGCTACACCTTC.

The chain couples TRBV7-3 to TRBJ2-7, with 11 bases that match TRBD1. With 2 bases clipped from V and 3 bases from J, the junction kept 3 bases outside the gene matches. There are 15 residues in the CDR3. Germline V CDR1 and CDR2: SGHTA, FQGTGA. CDR3 amino acids: CASSLQGQGDYEQYF. DNA for the CDR3: TGTGCCAGCAGCTTACAGGGACAGGGGGACTACGAGCAGTACTTC.